This T cell receptor (beta chain) was recorded in a study of CD8+CD57+ T cells in acquired aplastic anemia. Patients included in sequencing had previously demonstrated CD8+CD57+ cell expansion by flow cytometry. Every patient had severe acquired aplastic anemia. Researchers used genomic DNA as the template to profile TCR beta VDJ and CDR3. TCRdb used MiXCR to reprocess the reads, holding one entry per CDR3 protein. The sample carries hundreds of thousands of distinct CDR3 sequences, around 45% recorded once. Between the trimmed V and J ends, which lost 5 bases and 9 bases, there was a span of 17 bases. In germline, CDR1 is SGHVS, CDR2 FQNEAQ. There are 15 residues in the CDR3.

The V gene is TRBV7-8, the J gene TRBJ1-6; the D is unclear. The TCR was taken from a human donor with aplastic anemia. The specimen sequenced was sorted CD4+, CD8+, or CD8+CD57+ T cells (not recorded which) from PBMCs. CDR3 DNA: TGTGCCAGCAGCGACGACTCTCATGCGGGTTCACCCCTCCACTTT. Translation: CASSDDSHAGSPLHF.